The 19 T cell receptor beta chains given below trace back to one sample, sequenced in a study of post-analysis software for immune sequencing data. Study results and caveats: Patients had higher frequencies than controls of five or six TRBV segments, including TRBV5-6, TRBV5-1 and TRBV20-1.

Prepared TCR beta cDNA libraries contained unique molecular identifiers. TCRdb recomputed calls from the PCR reads with MiXCR, one row per CDR3 protein. The table includes hundreds of thousands of distinct CDR3 sequences, roughly 27% detected once. The antigens for these receptors are not known. Source material: blood. The source is a girl aged 10 to 17 with multiple sclerosis.

The rearrangement uses TRBV5-5 and TRBJ2-7; D remains ambiguous. Trimming took 0 bases from V and 2 from J, leaving 18 bases between them. The germline CDR1 and CDR2 sequences are SGHKS and YYEKEE (reference sequence). This CDR3 spans 17 amino acids. The CDR3 DNA follows: TGTGCCAGCAGCTTGGAGTTCGCAGCGCACCAACCCTACGAGCAGTACTTC. Translation gives CASSLEFAAHQPYEQYF. The whole variable domain, filled in from reference TRBV5-5 and TRBJ2-7, reads DAGVTQSPTHLIKTRGQQVTLRCSPISGHKSVSWYQQVLGQGPQFIFQYYEKEERGRGNFPDRFSARQFPNYSSELNVNALLLGDSALYLCASSLEFAAHQPYEQYFGPGTRLTVT.

Only a few counts were recorded for this clonotype. The V gene is TRBV15, the J gene TRBJ2-3; no reliable D call. V dropped 5 bases and J dropped 3 bases, with 30 bases sitting between them. CDR1 is LNHNV and CDR2 is YYDKDF in the germline V gene (reference sequence). This CDR3 is 20 amino acids long. For the CDR3, the DNA is TGTGCCACCAGCCCCGCCAGCCCGTCCCTTTTCCCCGAAACAACAGATACGCAGTATTTT. This encodes CATSPASPSLFPETTDTQYF.

The rearrangement uses TRBV10-3 and TRBJ2-3; D tentatively fits TRBD1 or TRBD2 (5 bases each). The germline V and J ends were trimmed by 6 bases and 5 bases, with 15 bases remaining between them. The CDR3 length is 14 residues. The germline gives CDR1 ENHRY, CDR2 SYGVKD. CDR3 in DNA: TGTGCCATCAGCCACCGGGACCAACAAGATACGCAGTATTTT. Translating gives CAISHRDQQDTQYF.

In this sample, this clonotype turned up many times. The rearrangement joins TRBV20-1 to TRBJ2-1, with 7 bases fitting TRBD2. Unmatched junction bases numbered 7, after V lost 0 bases and J lost 2 bases. The germline CDR1 and CDR2 sequences are DFQATT and SNEGSKA (reference sequence). The CDR3 runs to 16 residues. The CDR3 DNA reads as TGCAGTGCTAGAGATAGCCAGCGGGGCCCCTACAATGAGCAGTTCTTC. Translating gives CSARDSQRGPYNEQFF.

A remark on this clonotype: The junction and the germline gene differ at one end; a read error may be behind it. The CDR3: CATSDRDRGLYEQFF. In nucleotides, the CDR3 is TGCGCCACCAGTGATAGGGACAGGGGGCTCTATGAGCAGTTCTTC. The genes are TRBV24-1 and TRBJ2-1, with 12 bases identical to TRBD1. This CDR3 contains 15 residues. Germline V CDR1 and CDR2: KGHDR, SFDVKD.

V usage is TRBV7-2 and J usage is TRBJ1-1, with no clear D. Trimming pared 4 bases from V and 8 bases from J, leaving 2 bases between. From germline, CDR1 is SGHTA and CDR2 FQGNSA. The CDR3 has 9 amino acids. The CDR3 DNA is TGTGCCAGCAGCTCCGAAGCTTTCTTT. Translated, it gives CASSSEAFF.

V usage is TRBV4-1 and J usage is TRBJ2-1; D remains unclear. V was shortened by 0 bases and J by 8 bases, with 5 bases between the two germline ends. The germline V gene encodes CDR1 MGHRA and CDR2 YSYEKL. The CDR3 is 12 residues long. The DNA for the CDR3 is TGCGCCAGCAGCCAAGATCTTCATGAGCAGTTCTTC. Translating it yields CASSQDLHEQFF.

This clonotype came up a few times. The chain uses TRBV11-2 and TRBJ2-3; D may be TRBD2 (5 bases). The CDR3 has 14 residues. Germline-derived CDR1 and CDR2 are SGHAT and FQNNGV. V was pared by 5 bases and J by 2 bases, with 11 bases between. The chain's CDR3 is CASSPLTNTDTQYF. The CDR3 nucleotides read TGTGCCAGCAGCCCATTGACTAACACAGATACGCAGTATTTT. Combining the CDR3 with reference TRBV11-2 and TRBJ2-3 gives the whole variable domain EAGVAQSPRYKIIEKRQSVAFWCNPISGHATLYWYQQILGQGPKLLIQFQNNGVVDDSQLPKDRFSAERLKGVDSTLKIQPAKLEDSAVYLCASSPLTNTDTQYFGPGTRLTVL.

The chain joins TRBV4-3 to TRBJ2-7, with D perhaps being TRBD1 or TRBD2 (6 bases each). The V gene lost 0 bases and the J gene lost 2 bases, with 11 bases spanning the gap. CDR1 is LGHNA and CDR2 is YSLEER in the germline V gene. The CDR3 has 15 amino acids. Here the CDR3 DNA reads TGCGCCAGCAGCCAAGATCATCGGGGGCCCTACGAGCAGTACTTC. It specifies CASSQDHRGPYEQYF.

CDR3 region: CASSPQRGVNQPQHF. The CDR3 DNA reads as TGTGCCAGCAGCCCCCAAAGAGGGGTCAATCAGCCCCAGCATTTT. V and J are TRBV3-1 and TRBJ1-5; D might be TRBD1 (5 bases). The CDR3 sequence is 15 residues long. Trimming removed 4 bases at V and 3 bases at J, with 13 bases between. The germline V gene has CDR1 LGHDT and CDR2 YNNKEL (reference sequence).

About this clonotype itself: One junction end does not reproduce the germline sequence, and a read error may be involved. The chain uses TRBV7-2 and TRBJ2-1; D might be TRBD1 or TRBD2, each matching 5 bases. The CDR3 totals 17 residues. Germline V CDR1 and CDR2: SGHTA, FQGNSA. The CDR3 region is CASRLVGFRGPYNEQFF. CDR3 DNA: TGTGCCAGCAGATTAGTAGGTTTTCGGGGACCCTACAATGAGCAGTTCTTC.

In its sample, this clonotype was seen a few times. The gene calls are TRBV28 and TRBJ2-4, with D possibly matching TRBD2 (6 bases). Trimming pared 6 bases from V and 0 bases from J, leaving 12 bases between. CDR1 MDHEN and CDR2 SYDVKM come from the germline V gene. The CDR3 loop spans 15 amino acids. The DNA for the CDR3 is TGTGCCAGCAGAAATAGCGGTCTAGCCAAAAACATTCAGTACTTC. This translates into CASRNSGLAKNIQYF.

This clonotype showed up just once. The gene calls are TRBV20-1 and TRBJ2-1; 11 bases are a match to TRBD2. After removal of 3 bases from V and 3 bases from J, the junction contained 7 bases not matched to a gene. This CDR3 is built from 16 residues. CDR1 and CDR2 from the germline V gene are DFQATT and SNEGSKA (reference sequence). CDR3 sequence reads: CSASPVAGGIYNEQFF. DNA for the CDR3: TGCAGTGCTAGTCCGGTAGCGGGGGGGATCTACAATGAGCAGTTCTTC.

Only a few counts were recorded for this clonotype. This chain links TRBV7-9 with TRBJ2-3; a possible D gene is TRBD1 (6 bases). Germline V lookup: CDR1 SEHNR, CDR2 FQNEAQ (reference sequence). V shed 7 bases and J shed 4 bases, with 30 bases lying between them. This CDR3 has 19 residues. The CDR3 DNA reads TGTGCCAGCATTCCCATCCCATCCCCACAGGGAAGAAGCGCAGATACGCAGTATTTT. This codes for CASIPIPSPQGRSADTQYF.

The J gene is TRBJ1-5, the V gene TRBV12-3 or TRBV12-4; tentatively, D is TRBD1 (6 bases). The germline V and J ends were trimmed by 6 bases and 3 bases, with 15 bases remaining between them. The CDR3 length is 15 residues. As DNA, the CDR3 is TGTGCCAGCAGCCCCCCGGACAGCTACAATCAGCCCCAGCATTTT. Its translation is CASSPPDSYNQPQHF.

This chain links TRBV20-1 with TRBJ1-5, with D possibly TRBD1 on 6 matching bases. V was shortened by 4 bases and J by 2 bases, with 12 bases between the two germline ends. There are 14 residues in the CDR3. Germline CDR1 reads DFQATT; CDR2 reads SNEGSKA (reference sequence). CDR3 coding DNA: TGCAGTGCTAACAGGGTTTACGGCAATCAGCCCCAGCATTTT. Translation: CSANRVYGNQPQHF.

This clonotype was recorded at least ten times. The rearrangement joins TRBV12-3 or TRBV12-4 to TRBJ2-1; 8 bases line up with TRBD1. With 5 bases clipped from V and 14 bases from J, the junction kept 14 bases outside the gene matches. This CDR3 has 14 residues. CDR3 nucleotide sequence: TGTGCCAGCAGTGGGGACAGGCGGCCGGGGTTGGAGTTCTTC. Protein product: CASSGDRRPGLEFF.

The chain employs TRBV9 and TRBJ2-1; weak D call: TRBD1 (6 bases). V was shortened by 3 bases and J by 5 bases, with 9 bases between the two germline ends. Germline values: CDR1 SGDLS, CDR2 YYNGEE. The CDR3 spans 13 residues. For the CDR3, the DNA is TGTGCCAGCAGCGAGTCAGGGGACAATGAGCAGTTCTTC. It translates to CASSESGDNEQFF.

J is TRBJ2-6 and V is TRBV5-1, with a tentative D call TRBD1 (6 bases). CDR1 SGHRS and CDR2 YFSETQ come from the germline V gene. V lost 1 base, J lost 4 bases, and 12 bases lay in between. The CDR3 length is 16 residues. The CDR3 nucleotides read TGCGCCAGCAGCTTGTCAGGGGCGGCGGGGGCCAACGTCCTGACTTTC. Translation gives CASSLSGAAGANVLTF.